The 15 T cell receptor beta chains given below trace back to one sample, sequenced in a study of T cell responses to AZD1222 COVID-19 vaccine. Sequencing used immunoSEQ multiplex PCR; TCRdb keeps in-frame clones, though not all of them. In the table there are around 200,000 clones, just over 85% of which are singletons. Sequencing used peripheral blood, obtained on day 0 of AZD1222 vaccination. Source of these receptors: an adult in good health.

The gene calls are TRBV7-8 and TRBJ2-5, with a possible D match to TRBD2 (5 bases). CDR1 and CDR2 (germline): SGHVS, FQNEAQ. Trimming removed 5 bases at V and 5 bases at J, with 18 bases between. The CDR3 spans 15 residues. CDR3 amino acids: CASSRGQWLGETQYF. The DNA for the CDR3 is TGTGCCAGCAGCCGAGGGCAGTGGTTAGGGGAGACCCAGTACTTC.

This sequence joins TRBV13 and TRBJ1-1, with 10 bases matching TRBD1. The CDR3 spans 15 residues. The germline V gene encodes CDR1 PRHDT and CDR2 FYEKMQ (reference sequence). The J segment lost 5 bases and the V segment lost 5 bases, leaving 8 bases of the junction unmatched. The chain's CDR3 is CASSLWDRGTTEAFF. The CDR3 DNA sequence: TGTGCCAGCAGCCTATGGGACAGGGGTACGACTGAAGCTTTCTTT.

The DNA for the CDR3 is TGTGCCAGCAGCCAGCGCGGAGGTCAGATGAACTATGGCTACACCTTC. Its translation: CASSQRGGQMNYGYTF. The chain uses TRBV3-1 (or the pseudogene TRBV3-2) and TRBJ1-2; D remains unclear. The CDR3 consists of 16 residues. V lost 3 bases to trimming and J lost 2 bases, with 16 bases between them. CDR1 and CDR2 from the germline V gene are LGHDT and YNNKEL (reference sequence).

The CDR3 reads CAISRDTNQKLFF. CDR3 sequence (DNA): TGTGCCATCAGTCGGGACACCAATCAAAAACTGTTTTTT. The J gene is TRBJ1-4, the V gene TRBV10-3; D is perhaps TRBD1 (6 bases). This CDR3 is 13 amino acids long. The V gene lost 5 bases and the J gene lost 9 bases, with 13 bases spanning the gap. The germline V gene encodes CDR1 ENHRY and CDR2 SYGVKD.

The CDR3 is CASSLEAGGNEQFF. CDR3 bases: TGCGCCAGCAGCCTCGAGGCAGGGGGCAATGAGCAGTTCTTC. The chain uses TRBV5-1 and TRBJ2-1; TRBD1 agrees at 7 bases. Losses at the gene ends were 4 bases for V and 6 bases for J; bases not matched to a gene: 7. The CDR3 is made up of 14 amino acids. CDR1 SGHRS and CDR2 YFSETQ come from the germline V gene.

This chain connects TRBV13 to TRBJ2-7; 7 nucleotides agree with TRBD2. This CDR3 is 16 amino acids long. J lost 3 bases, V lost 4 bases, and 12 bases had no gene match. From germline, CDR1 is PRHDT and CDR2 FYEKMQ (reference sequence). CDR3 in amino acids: CASSSRGVAPVYEQYF. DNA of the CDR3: TGTGCCAGCAGCTCCCGGGGGGTAGCGCCCGTCTACGAGCAGTACTTC.

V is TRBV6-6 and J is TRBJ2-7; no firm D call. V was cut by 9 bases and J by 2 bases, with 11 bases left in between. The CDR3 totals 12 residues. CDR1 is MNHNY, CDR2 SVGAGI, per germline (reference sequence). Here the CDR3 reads CASQGRAYEQYF. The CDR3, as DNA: TGTGCCAGTCAAGGGCGAGCCTACGAGCAGTACTTC.

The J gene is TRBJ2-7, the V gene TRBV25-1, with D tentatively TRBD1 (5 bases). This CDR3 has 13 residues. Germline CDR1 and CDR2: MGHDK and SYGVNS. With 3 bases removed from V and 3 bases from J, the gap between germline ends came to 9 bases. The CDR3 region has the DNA TGTGCCAGCAGTGAGTACCAGGGCTACGAGCAGTACTTC. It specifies CASSEYQGYEQYF.

CDR3 sequence reads: CASSWSSGQYNEQFF. The CDR3 coding sequence is TGCGCCAGCAGCTGGAGTAGCGGGCAATACAATGAGCAGTTCTTC. The gene calls are TRBV5-1 and TRBJ2-1; TRBD2 matches at 7 bases. V gave up 3 bases and J gave up 4 bases; unmatched junction bases: 7. CDR1 and CDR2 (germline): SGHRS, YFSETQ. CDR3 size: 15 residues. The whole variable domain, remainder taken from reference TRBV5-1 and TRBJ2-1, is KAGVTQTPRYLIKTRGQQVTLSCSPISGHRSVSWYQQTPGQGLQFLFEYFSETQRNKGNFPGRFSGRQFSNSRSEMNVSTLELGDSALYLCASSWSSGQYNEQFFGPGTRLTVL.

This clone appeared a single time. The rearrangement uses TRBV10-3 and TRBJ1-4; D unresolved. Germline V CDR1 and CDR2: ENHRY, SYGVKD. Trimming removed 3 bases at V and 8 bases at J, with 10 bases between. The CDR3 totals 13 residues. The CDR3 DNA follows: TGTGCCATCAGTGAAAGGGTTAGGGAAAAACTGTTTTTT. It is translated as CAISERVREKLFF.

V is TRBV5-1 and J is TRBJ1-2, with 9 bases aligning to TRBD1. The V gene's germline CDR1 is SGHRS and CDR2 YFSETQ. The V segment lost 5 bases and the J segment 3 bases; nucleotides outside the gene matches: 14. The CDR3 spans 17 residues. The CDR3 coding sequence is TGCGCCAGCAGTTCTCCCTCGGGGACAGGGCCTGACTATGGCTACACCTTC. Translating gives CASSSPSGTGPDYGYTF.

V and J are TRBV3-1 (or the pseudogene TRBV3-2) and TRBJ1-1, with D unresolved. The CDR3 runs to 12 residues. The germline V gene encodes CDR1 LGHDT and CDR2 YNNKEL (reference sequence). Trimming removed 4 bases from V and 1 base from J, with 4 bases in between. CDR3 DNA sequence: TGTGCCAGCAGCCGTCGGAACACTGAAGCTTTCTTT. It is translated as CASSRRNTEAFF.

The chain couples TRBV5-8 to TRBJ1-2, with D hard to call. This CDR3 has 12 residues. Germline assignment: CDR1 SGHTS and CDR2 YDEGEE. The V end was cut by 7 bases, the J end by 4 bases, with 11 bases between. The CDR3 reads CASVVRPYGYTF. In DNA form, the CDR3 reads TGTGCCAGCGTCGTGAGGCCCTATGGCTACACCTTC.

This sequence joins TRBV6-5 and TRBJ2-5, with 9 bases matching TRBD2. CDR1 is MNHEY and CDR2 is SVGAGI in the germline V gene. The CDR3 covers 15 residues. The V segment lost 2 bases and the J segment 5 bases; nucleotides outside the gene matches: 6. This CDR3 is CASSYTGTSSETQYF. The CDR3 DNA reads TGTGCCAGCAGTTACACCGGGACTAGCTCCGAGACCCAGTACTTC.

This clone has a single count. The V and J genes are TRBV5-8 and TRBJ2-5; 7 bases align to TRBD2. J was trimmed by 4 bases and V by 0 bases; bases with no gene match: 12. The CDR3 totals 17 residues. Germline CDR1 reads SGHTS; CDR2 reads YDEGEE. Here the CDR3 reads CASSLGKLAYSPETQYF. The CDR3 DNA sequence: TGTGCCAGCAGCTTGGGTAAACTAGCGTACTCCCCAGAGACCCAGTACTTC.